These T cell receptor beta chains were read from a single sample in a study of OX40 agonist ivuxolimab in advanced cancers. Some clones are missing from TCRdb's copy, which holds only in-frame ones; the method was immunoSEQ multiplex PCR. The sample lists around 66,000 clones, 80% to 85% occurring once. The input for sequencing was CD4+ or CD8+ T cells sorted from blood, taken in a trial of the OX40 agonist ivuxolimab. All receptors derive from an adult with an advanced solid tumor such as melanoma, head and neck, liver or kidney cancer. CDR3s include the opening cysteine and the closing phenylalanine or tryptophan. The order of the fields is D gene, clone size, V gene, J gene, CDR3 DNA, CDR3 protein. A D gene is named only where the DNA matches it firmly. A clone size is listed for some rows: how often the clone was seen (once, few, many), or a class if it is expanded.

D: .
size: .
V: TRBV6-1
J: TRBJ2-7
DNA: TGTGCCAGCAGTGAAGGGGGGCCAGTCTACGAGCAGTACTTC
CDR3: CASSEGGPVYEQYF

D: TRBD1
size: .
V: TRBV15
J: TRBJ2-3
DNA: TGTGCCACCAGCAGAGATATCAAGGCAGGGGGCTACACAGATACGCAGTATTTT
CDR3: CATSRDIKAGGYTDTQYF

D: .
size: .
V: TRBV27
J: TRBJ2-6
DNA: TGTGCCACCCAGAGCTCTGGGGCCAACGTCCTGACTTTC
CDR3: CATQSSGANVLTF

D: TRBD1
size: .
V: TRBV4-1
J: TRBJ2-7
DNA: TGCGCCAGCAGCCAGGTGGACAGGTCCTACGAGCAGTACTTC
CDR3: CASSQVDRSYEQYF

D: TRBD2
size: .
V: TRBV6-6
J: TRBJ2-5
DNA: TGTGCCAGCAGAGGACTAGAGGTGGGGACCCAGTACTTC
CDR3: CASRGLEVGTQYF

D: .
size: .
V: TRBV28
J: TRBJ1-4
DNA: TGTGCCAGCAGGCGGGGGGGAAGAGAGGAAAAACTGTTTTTT
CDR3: CASRRGGREEKLFF

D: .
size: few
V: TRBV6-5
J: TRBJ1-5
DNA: TGTGCCAGCAGTTGGAAGGGGGATAGCAATCAGCCCCAGCATTTT
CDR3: CASSWKGDSNQPQHF

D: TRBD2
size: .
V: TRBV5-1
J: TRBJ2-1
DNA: TGCGCCAGCAGCTCCTCCCTAGCGGGGTCCTACAATGAGCAGTTCTTC
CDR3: CASSSSLAGSYNEQFF

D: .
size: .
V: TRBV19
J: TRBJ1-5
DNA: TGTGCCAGTAGTATGCAGGGACTTCGGGGGGATCAGCCCCAGCATTTT
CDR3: CASSMQGLRGDQPQHF

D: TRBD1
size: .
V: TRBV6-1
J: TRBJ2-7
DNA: TGTGCCAGCACCGTCGGACAGGGGGCTTACGAGCAGTACTTC
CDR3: CASTVGQGAYEQYF

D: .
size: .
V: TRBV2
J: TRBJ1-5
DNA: TGTGCCAGCAGACAGGGTTTGGGTGGCAATCAGCCCCAGCATTTT
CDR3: CASRQGLGGNQPQHF

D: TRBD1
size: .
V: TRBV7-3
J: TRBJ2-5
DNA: TGTGCCAGCAGCTTGTATCTTAACAGGGGGCAGGGGCCCGAGACCCAGTACTTC
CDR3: CASSLYLNRGQGPETQYF

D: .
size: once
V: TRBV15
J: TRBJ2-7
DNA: TGTGCCACCAGCAGGCAGGGGGGAAAGTACGAGCAGTACTTC
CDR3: CATSRQGGKYEQYF

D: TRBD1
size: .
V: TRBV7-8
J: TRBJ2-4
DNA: TGTGCCAGCAGCCCACGGACAGGGGAGCTAGCCAAAAACATTCAGTACTTC
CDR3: CASSPRTGELAKNIQYF

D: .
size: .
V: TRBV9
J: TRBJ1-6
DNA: TGTGCCAGCAGCGGCAGGGGAGCACAAAATTCACCCCTCCACTTT
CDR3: CASSGRGAQNSPLHF

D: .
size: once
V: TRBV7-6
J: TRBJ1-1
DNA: TGTGCCAGCAGCTTACAGGGAGGTCACACTGAAGCTTTCTTT
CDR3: CASSLQGGHTEAFF

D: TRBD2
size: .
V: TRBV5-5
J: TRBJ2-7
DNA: TGTGCCAGCAGCGGGAGGGACCCCTCCTACGAGCAGTACTTC
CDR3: CASSGRDPSYEQYF

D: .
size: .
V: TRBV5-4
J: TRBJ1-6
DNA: TGTGCCAGCAGCTTGGATTGGGGTAACTCACCCCTCCACTTT
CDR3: CASSLDWGNSPLHF

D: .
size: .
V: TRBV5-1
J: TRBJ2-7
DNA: TGCGCCAGCAGCTTGTCAGCCCCGTCCGAGCAGTACTTC
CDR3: CASSLSAPSEQYF

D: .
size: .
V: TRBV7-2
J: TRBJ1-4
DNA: TGTGCCAGCAGCGAGGGACGGCGGGTAGAAAAACTGTTTTTT
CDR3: CASSEGRRVEKLFF

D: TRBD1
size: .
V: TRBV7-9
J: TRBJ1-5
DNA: TGTGCCAGCAGCTTAGAGGGTAGGGGGCGAGGGGATCAGCCCCAGCATTTT
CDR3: CASSLEGRGRGDQPQHF

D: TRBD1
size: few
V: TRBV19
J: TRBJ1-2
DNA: TGTGCCAGTAGTGCGGACAGGGGCAACTATGGCTACACCTTC
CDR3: CASSADRGNYGYTF

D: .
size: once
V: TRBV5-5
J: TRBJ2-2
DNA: TGTGCCAGCAGCTTGGGGCACCGGGACACCGGGGAGCTGTTTTTT
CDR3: CASSLGHRDTGELFF

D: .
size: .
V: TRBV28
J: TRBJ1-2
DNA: TGTGCCAGCAGTACTAAGCCGTATGGCTACACCTTC
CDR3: CASSTKPYGYTF

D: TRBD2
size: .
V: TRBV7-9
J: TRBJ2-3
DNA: TGTGCCAGCAGCTTCGAGCGGGGGGGCGTATCAGATACGCAGTATTTT
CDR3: CASSFERGGVSDTQYF

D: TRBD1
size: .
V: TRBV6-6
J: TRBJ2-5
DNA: TGTGCCAGCAACCAGGGACAGGGACGCCAAGAGACCCAGTACTTC
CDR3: CASNQGQGRQETQYF

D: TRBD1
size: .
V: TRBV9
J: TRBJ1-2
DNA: TGTGCCAGCAGCGTGGACAGGGGGACCTATGGCTACACCTTC
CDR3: CASSVDRGTYGYTF

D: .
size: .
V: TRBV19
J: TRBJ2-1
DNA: TGTGCCAGTAGTATAGTTATGAGCGAGACATCTCACAATGAGCAGTTCTTC
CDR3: CASSIVMSETSHNEQFF

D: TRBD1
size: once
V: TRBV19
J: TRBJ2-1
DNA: TGTGCCAGTAGTGTCACCGGGACAGGGTACAATGAGCAGTTCTTC
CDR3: CASSVTGTGYNEQFF

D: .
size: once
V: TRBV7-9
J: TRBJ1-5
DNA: TGTGCCAGCAGCTTAGTAGGTCAGCCCCAGCATTTT
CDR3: CASSLVGQPQHF

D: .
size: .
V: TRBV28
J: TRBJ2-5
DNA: TGTGCCAGCAGGGGGGGATCAGGGACGTGGCAAGAGACCCAGTACTTC
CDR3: CASRGGSGTWQETQYF

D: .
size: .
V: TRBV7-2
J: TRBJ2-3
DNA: TGTGCCAGCAGCTTAAGACAGGCCAAGCCCCTCACAGATACGCAGTATTTT
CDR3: CASSLRQAKPLTDTQYF

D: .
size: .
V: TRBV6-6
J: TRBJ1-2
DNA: TGTGCCAGCGAGCCAGGGAGGAGCGGCTACACCTTC
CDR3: CASEPGRSGYTF

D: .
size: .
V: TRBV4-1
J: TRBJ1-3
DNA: TGCGCCAGCAGCCAGCCGACGGGGGGGGCTGGAAACACCATATATTTT
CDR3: CASSQPTGGAGNTIYF

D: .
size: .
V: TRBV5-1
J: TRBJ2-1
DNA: TGCGCCAGCAGCTTGGACGCCAGAAACAATGAGCAGTTCTTC
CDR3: CASSLDARNNEQFF

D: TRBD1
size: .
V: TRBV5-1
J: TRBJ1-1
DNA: TGCGCCAGCAGACACCCGGACAGGGGCACTGAAGCTTTCTTT
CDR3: CASRHPDRGTEAFF

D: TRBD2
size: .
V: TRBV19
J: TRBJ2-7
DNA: TGTGCCAGTAGTACGGGACTAGCGGGGGCCGCCAGGAGCTCCTACGAGCAGTACTTC
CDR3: CASSTGLAGAARSSYEQYF

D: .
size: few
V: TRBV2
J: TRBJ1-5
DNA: TGTGCCAGCAGTGACGTTTATGGCCAGCCCCAGCATTTT
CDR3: CASSDVYGQPQHF

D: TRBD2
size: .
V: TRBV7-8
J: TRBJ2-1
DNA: TGTGCCAGCAGCCGAGGGACTAGCGGGTACAATGAGCAGTTCTTC
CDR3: CASSRGTSGYNEQFF

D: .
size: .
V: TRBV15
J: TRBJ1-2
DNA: TGTGCCACCAGCAGAGATTCAGGTTGGGATCACACCTTC
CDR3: CATSRDSGWDHTF

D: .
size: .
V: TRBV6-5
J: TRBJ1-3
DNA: TGTGCCAGCATTCGGCAACCAGGCAGTGGAAACACCATATATTTT
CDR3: CASIRQPGSGNTIYF

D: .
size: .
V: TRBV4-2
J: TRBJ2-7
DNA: TGTGCCAGCAGCCAAGTCGGCGTTTCCTACGAGCAGTACTTC
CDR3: CASSQVGVSYEQYF

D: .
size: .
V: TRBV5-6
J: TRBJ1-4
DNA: TGTGCCAGCAGGTCAGGGGATGAAAAACTGTTTTTT
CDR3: CASRSGDEKLFF

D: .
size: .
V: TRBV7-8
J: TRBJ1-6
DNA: TGTGCCAGCAGCCCTAACACCGGATCCTATAATTCACCCCTCCACTTT
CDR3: CASSPNTGSYNSPLHF

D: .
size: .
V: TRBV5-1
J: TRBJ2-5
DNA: TGCGCCAGCAGCTTGAGGCAGGGAGGAGAGACCCAGTACTTC
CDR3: CASSLRQGGETQYF

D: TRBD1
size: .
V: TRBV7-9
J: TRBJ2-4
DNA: TGTGCCAGCAGCCGGATGGGACAGGGGAAAAACATTCAGTACTTC
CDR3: CASSRMGQGKNIQYF

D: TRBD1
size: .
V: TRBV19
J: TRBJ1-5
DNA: TGTGCCAGTAGTATAGGTACAGGGGCTTGGCAGCCCCAGCATTTT
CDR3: CASSIGTGAWQPQHF

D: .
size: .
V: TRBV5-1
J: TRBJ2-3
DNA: TGCGCCAGCAGCTTGTTTGGGACAAGCACAGATACGCAGTATTTT
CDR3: CASSLFGTSTDTQYF

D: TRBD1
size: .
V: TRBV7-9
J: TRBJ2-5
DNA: TGTGCCAGCAGCGGACAGGTGTACCAAGAGACCCAGTACTTC
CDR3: CASSGQVYQETQYF

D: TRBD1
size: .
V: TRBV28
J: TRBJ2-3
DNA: TGTGCCAGCAGTCCCCCCAGGACAGGGGTCACAGATACGCAGTATTTT
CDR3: CASSPPRTGVTDTQYF

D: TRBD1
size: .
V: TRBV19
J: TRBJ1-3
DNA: TGTGCCAGTAGGACAGGGGCCTCTGGAAACACCATATATTTT
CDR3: CASRTGASGNTIYF

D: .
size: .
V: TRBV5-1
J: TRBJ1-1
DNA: TGCGCCAGCAGCCCCGCAACAGGGACTGAAGCTTTCTTT
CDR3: CASSPATGTEAFF